One and the same sample provided the 21 T cell receptor beta chains below, sequenced in a study of blood T cells in healthy people across ages. Primers used in a second PCR of about 6 to 11 cycles were a sample-barcoded 5' primer and a J-beta primer mix. TCRdb used MiXCR to reprocess the 5' RACE reads, holding one entry per CDR3 protein. The data show around 1.5 million distinct CDR3 sequences, roughly 40% seen once. Sequencing was carried out using blood. All receptors derive from a woman between 18 and 29 years old in good health.

A few counts support this clonotype. V is TRBV27 and J is TRBJ2-3; TRBD2 matches at 11 bases. Unmatched junction bases numbered 17, after V lost 4 bases and J lost 2 bases. The CDR3 runs to 20 residues. The germline V gene has CDR1 MNHEY and CDR2 SMNVEV (reference sequence). The CDR3 coding sequence is TGTGCCAGCAGTTCCGACGACCCGGGTACTAGCGGGGGAACCACAGATACGCAGTATTTT. Its translation is CASSSDDPGTSGGTTDTQYF.

J is TRBJ2-1 and V is TRBV7-9, with D possibly matching TRBD2 (6 bases). With 3 bases removed from V and 8 bases from J, the gap between germline ends came to 17 bases. The CDR3 extends over 15 amino acids. CDR1 SEHNR and CDR2 FQNEAQ come from the germline V gene (reference sequence). The CDR3 region has the DNA TGTGCCAGCAGCTTGACGGGGGACCCCAGGGATGAGCAGTTCTTC. Amino acid sequence: CASSLTGDPRDEQFF.

The chain uses TRBV27 and TRBJ2-1; no clear D. Germline loops: CDR1 MNHEY, CDR2 SMNVEV (reference sequence). The CDR3 spans 15 residues. V was trimmed by 3 bases and J by 0 bases, leaving 9 bases between them. CDR3 in amino acids: CASSFLQLSYNEQFF. CDR3 DNA sequence: TGTGCCAGCAGTTTTCTCCAGCTCTCCTACAATGAGCAGTTCTTC.

This clonotype was counted a single time. The chain employs TRBV28 and TRBJ2-7; 10 bases map to TRBD1. Losses at the gene ends were 6 bases for V and 6 bases for J; bases not matched to a gene: 8. CDR3 size: 14 residues. The germline V gene encodes CDR1 MDHEN and CDR2 SYDVKM. For the CDR3, the DNA is TGTGCCAGCAGCTCTCCGGGACAGGGGTTCGAGCAGTACTTC. Amino acids: CASSSPGQGFEQYF.

V and J are TRBV10-2 and TRBJ2-1; D is possibly TRBD2 (5 bases). V gave up 3 bases and J gave up 6 bases, with 9 bases separating them. Germline V lookup: CDR1 WSHSY, CDR2 SAAADI. This CDR3 region has 13 residues. In DNA, the CDR3 is TGCGCCAGCAGTGAACGGGAACGCAATGAGCAGTTCTTC. Translating gives CASSERERNEQFF.

The V and J genes are TRBV5-1 and TRBJ2-5; 8 nucleotides align to TRBD1. CDR1 SGHRS and CDR2 YFSETQ come from the germline V gene. Losses at the gene ends were 2 bases for V and 2 bases for J; bases not matched to a gene: 2. The CDR3 extends over 14 amino acids. CDR3 residues: CASSFHRGQETQYF. CDR3 coding DNA: TGCGCCAGCAGCTTTCACAGGGGGCAAGAGACCCAGTACTTC.

The chain is built from TRBV9 and TRBJ1-2; 7 positions match TRBD1. Germline loops: CDR1 SGDLS, CDR2 YYNGEE. J was trimmed by 2 bases and V by 2 bases; bases with no gene match: 9. CDR3 length: 16 amino acids. CDR3 DNA sequence: TGTGCCAGCAGCGTGGGGACAGTAGGGGGAAACTATGGCTACACCTTC. It codes for CASSVGTVGGNYGYTF.

The chain joins TRBV4-1 to TRBJ1-2, with D tentatively TRBD1 (6 bases). V was shortened by 3 bases and J by 5 bases, with 16 bases between the two germline ends. Germline-derived CDR1 and CDR2 are MGHRA and YSYEKL. The CDR3 covers 15 residues. The CDR3 sequence: CASSQRGGLLYGYTF. The CDR3 DNA sequence: TGCGCCAGCAGCCAGAGGGGGGGACTGCTATATGGCTACACCTTC.

The chain employs TRBV27 and TRBJ2-4; 7 bases fit TRBD1. Near its end, the DNA agrees better with TRBJ2-7, so the J call may be wrong. CDR1 and CDR2 from the germline V gene are MNHEY and SMNVEV (reference sequence). The CDR3 is 16 residues long. CDR3 residues: CASRAAGRDRDYEQYF. The CDR3 nucleotides are TGTGCCAGCAGGGCCGCAGGAAGGGACAGAGATTACGAGCAGTACTTC.

This clonotype has just a few counts. CDR3 amino acids: CAISGNPQGEDQPQHF. CDR3 nucleotide sequence: TGTGCCATCAGTGGGAATCCACAGGGGGAGGATCAGCCCCAGCATTTT. The chain joins TRBV10-3 to TRBJ1-5, with TRBD1 matching over 8 bases. V dropped 4 bases and J dropped 5; count of bases not matched to a gene: 10. This CDR3 has 16 amino acids. The germline gives CDR1 ENHRY, CDR2 SYGVKD.

As for this clonotype: This clone may be a read error of a much larger clone one base away. The chain uses TRBV24-1 and TRBJ2-5; 16 positions match TRBD2. This CDR3 is built from 18 residues. The germline V gene encodes CDR1 KGHDR and CDR2 SFDVKD. Trimming took 2 bases from V and 11 from J; bases not matched to a gene: 13. Written as DNA, the CDR3 is TGTGCCACCAGTGATTCCGGGACTAGCGGGAGGGCATCCAATGAGCAGTACTTC. Residues: CATSDSGTSGRASNEQYF.

This clonotype has more than one count but fewer than ten. The rearrangement joins TRBV4-1 to TRBJ2-7; either TRBD1 or TRBD2 may supply D (5 bases each). V was shortened by 4 bases and J by 7 bases, with 20 bases between the two germline ends. The CDR3 covers 15 residues. Per the germline V gene, CDR1 is MGHRA and CDR2 is YSYEKL. The CDR3 loop reads CASSPGPGPSREQYF. The CDR3 region has the DNA TGCGCCAGCAGCCCAGGACCGGGACCCTCGCGGGAGCAGTACTTC.

This clonotype was seen more than once but under ten times. The rearrangement joins TRBV25-1 to TRBJ1-2; D not certain. This CDR3 is built from 14 residues. Germline CDR1 MGHDK, CDR2 SYGVNS. V was shortened by 3 bases and J by 4 bases, with 12 bases between the two germline ends. The CDR3 loop is CASSDYSELYGYTF. The DNA of the CDR3 is TGTGCCAGCAGTGACTACTCAGAACTCTATGGCTACACCTTC.

J is TRBJ2-5 and V is TRBV20-1, with TRBD2 identical over 14 bases. The germline V gene encodes CDR1 DFQATT and CDR2 SNEGSKA (reference sequence). CDR3 length equals 15 residues. The V gene end was trimmed by 3 bases and the J gene end by 5 bases; junction bases not matched to a gene: 5. This CDR3 is CSARGLAGDEETQYF. CDR3 sequence (DNA): TGCAGTGCTAGGGGACTAGCGGGAGACGAGGAGACCCAGTACTTC.

Many counts were recorded for this clonotype. It is unclear where the CDR3 begins or ends on the DNA, so no DNA is shown, and the CDR3 is as TCRdb lists it. This chain links TRBV7-2 with TRBJ2-1. Germline V gene lookup returns CDR1 SGHTA and CDR2 FQGNSA. From its first to its last residue, the CDR3 has 15 amino acids. CDR3 residues: CASSFLWSSYNEQFF.

The chain carries TRBV5-6 and TRBJ2-1; D is possibly TRBD2 (6 bases). This CDR3 comprises 15 residues. The ends were cut back, 4 bases at V and 13 bases at J, with 24 bases in the middle. Germline V gene lookup returns CDR1 SGHDT and CDR2 YYEEEE. CDR3 nucleotides: TGTGCCAGCAGCGCCGGGCGGGGCGCTAGGGAGACCCAGTTCTTC. Its translation: CASSAGRGARETQFF.

V is TRBV2 and J is TRBJ1-1, with a weak D call TRBD1 (6 bases). V dropped 7 bases and J dropped 2 bases, with 11 bases sitting between them. Per the germline V gene, CDR1 is SNHLY and CDR2 is FYNNEI. The CDR3 has 13 residues. CDR3 amino acids: CASTRDKNTEAFF. CDR3 in DNA: TGTGCCAGCACCCGGGACAAAAACACTGAAGCTTTCTTT.

This clonotype was picked up a small number of times. The gene calls are TRBV20-1 and TRBJ2-5; D is perhaps TRBD1 (6 bases). The CDR3 loop spans 16 amino acids. CDR1 is DFQATT, CDR2 SNEGSKA, per germline (reference sequence). Between the trimmed V and J ends, which lost 2 bases and 3 bases, there was a span of 19 bases. DNA of the CDR3: TGCAGTGCTAGATCGGAGTACCGGGACAAGAAAGAGACCCAGTACTTC. It encodes CSARSEYRDKKETQYF.

The table lists this clonotype with a few counts. This chain links TRBV14 with TRBJ1-1, with TRBD1 identical over 8 bases. J lost 0 bases, V lost 2 bases, and 11 bases had no gene match. The germline gives CDR1 SGHDN, CDR2 FVKESK. The CDR3 covers 18 residues. The CDR3 nucleotides read TGTGCCAGCAGCCAACCAACCCCCGGACAGGGATTGAACACTGAAGCTTTCTTT. It codes for CASSQPTPGQGLNTEAFF.

The gene calls are TRBV28 and TRBJ2-7, with D unclear. Per the germline V gene, CDR1 is MDHEN and CDR2 is SYDVKM. V was cut by 4 bases and J by 3 bases, with 25 bases left in between. The CDR3 contains 18 residues. In DNA, the CDR3 is TGTGCCAGCAGTTCCTCAACCCCACGGACCATCGTGCTCTACGAGCAGTACTTC. Encoded protein: CASSSSTPRTIVLYEQYF.

This clonotype has a handful of counts. The chain carries TRBV6-5 and TRBJ2-7; tentatively, D is TRBD2 (5 bases). The CDR3 spans 13 residues. With 2 bases removed from V and 3 bases from J, the gap between germline ends came to 8 bases. In germline, CDR1 is MNHEY, CDR2 SVGAGI. The CDR3: CASSYGESYEQYF. The CDR3 DNA reads as TGTGCCAGCAGTTACGGGGAGAGCTACGAGCAGTACTTC.